The source of this T cell receptor (beta chain) is a study of blood T cell repertoires in COVID-19. Turning to the study itself: Samples taken during acute and convalescent COVID-19 were collected in the United States, Italy and Spain. From T cells, B-cell-depleted T cells, or PBMCs came the material, which was cDNA or gDNA.

V lost 6 bases to trimming and J lost 5 bases; unmatched junction nucleotides: 6. The CDR3 is 13 residues long. Looked up from germline, CDR1 is SNHLY and CDR2 is FYNNEI. Original handling: Estimates of nucleated cell counts were drawn from the amplification of reference gene primers. Data came from immunoSEQ multiplex PCR; TCRdb stores just in-frame clones and leaves some out. V and J calls and clone size are those listed in that table; D and trimming were worked out from the DNA. The sample contains a few hundred thousand clones, around 89% of which appear only once. The genes are TRBV2 and TRBJ2-7, with 8 bases lining up with TRBD1. This TCR was sampled from a man in his forties with acute or convalescent COVID-19. Sequenced input: peripheral blood. The CDR3 DNA is TGTGCCAGCAGCGCTGACAGGGGCCACGAGCAGTACTTC. Translated, it gives CASSADRGHEQYF. Combining the CDR3 with reference TRBV2 and TRBJ2-7 gives the whole variable domain EPEVTQTPSHQVTQMGQEVILRCVPISNHLYFYWYRQILGQKVEFLVSFYNNEISEKSEIFDDQFSVERPDGSNFTLKIRSTKLEDSAMYFCASSADRGHEQYFGPGTRLTVT.